This TCR beta chain was sequenced for a study of cytomegalovirus exposure and HLA in healthy donors. Concerning this clone: Its matching antigen is unknown.

Libraries were prepared by immunoSEQ multiplex PCR; TCRdb keeps only in-frame clonotypes and omits some of them. The sample shows some 190,000 clones, more than 75% of them seen only once. Points from the study as a whole: Usually a TCR sequence was rare, but some public TCRs were found in many donors.

The specimen sequenced was PBMCs. The origin of this receptor is a woman between 18 and 30 years old in good health and CMV-seronegative.

CDR3 DNA: TGTGCCAGCAGCGCCTCCAGGGTACGGGCCTACGAGCAGTACTTC. Translation gives CASSASRVRAYEQYF. This chain connects TRBV9 to TRBJ2-7; possible D gene TRBD1, 5 bases. The germline V and J ends were trimmed by 3 bases and 2 bases, with 15 bases remaining between them. Germline V gives CDR1 SGDLS, CDR2 YYNGEE. The CDR3 contains 15 residues.